A selection of T cell receptor beta chains follows, all from one sample in a study of OX40 agonist ivuxolimab in advanced cancers. The assay was immunoSEQ multiplex PCR, and TCRdb's table has in-frame clones only and misses some. The sample carries around 14,000 clones, roughly three quarters recorded once. The specimen was CD4+ or CD8+ T cells sorted from blood, collected in a trial of the OX40 agonist ivuxolimab. These receptors originate from an adult with an advanced solid tumor such as melanoma, head and neck, liver or kidney cancer. Each CDR3 is given with its conserved first and last residue. D genes are given only for firm matches. Clone size is given for some rows only: seen once, a few or many times, or a class if the clone is expanded.

.,15,TRBV27,TRBJ2-7,TRBD1,CASSTNRGRSYEQYF,TGTGCCAGCAGTACCAACAGGGGGCGATCGTACGAGCAGTACTTC
few,15,TRBV25-1,TRBJ1-1,TRBD1,CASSEGTGGLTEAFF,TGTGCCAGCAGTGAAGGGACAGGGGGTCTTACTGAAGCTTTCTTT
.,14,TRBV11-2,TRBJ2-1,.,CASSFVGVYNEQFF,TGTGCCAGCAGCTTCGTAGGAGTTTACAATGAGCAGTTCTTC
once,15,TRBV7-2,TRBJ2-1,.,CASATGRSSYNEQFF,TGTGCCAGCGCAACAGGCCGGAGCTCCTACAATGAGCAGTTCTTC
.,14,TRBV28,TRBJ2-1,TRBD2,CASNLAAGVYEQFF,TGTGCCAGCAACCTAGCGGCGGGAGTATATGAGCAGTTCTTC
.,15,TRBV21-1,TRBJ2-3,.,CASSTDLGSTDTQYF,TGTGCCAGCAGCACAGACCTAGGGTCCACAGATACGCAGTATTTT
.,11,TRBV4-2,TRBJ2-7,.,CASSQAYEQYF,TGTGCCAGCAGCCAAGCCTACGAGCAGTACTTC
.,15,TRBV19,TRBJ2-2,TRBD1,CASHLGTENTGELFF,TGTGCCAGCCACTTGGGGACAGAGAACACCGGGGAGCTGTTTTTT
few,19,TRBV7-9,TRBJ2-5,TRBD2,CASSLLYSGSRLEQETQYF,TGTGCCAGCAGCTTACTGTACAGCGGGAGTAGGCTGGAGCAAGAGACCCAGTACTTC
.,14,TRBV28,TRBJ2-5,TRBD2,CASRPGGPSETQYF,TGTGCCAGCAGGCCGGGAGGGCCTTCTGAGACCCAGTACTTC
.,16,TRBV5-1,TRBJ2-3,TRBD1,CASSKPRDRATDTQYF,TGCGCCAGCAGCAAACCCCGGGACAGGGCCACAGATACGCAGTATTTT
.,14,TRBV19,TRBJ2-7,.,CASSISGGPYEQYF,TGTGCCAGTAGTATTTCAGGAGGTCCCTACGAGCAGTACTTC
.,11,TRBV27,TRBJ2-5,.,CASSSQETQYF,TGTGCCAGCAGTTCTCAAGAGACCCAGTACTTC
.,16,TRBV2,TRBJ2-7,TRBD2,CASRVNRLAGEDEQYF,TGTGCCAGCAGGGTTAATCGACTAGCGGGAGAAGACGAGCAGTACTTC
.,14,TRBV7-8,TRBJ2-5,.,CASSLDQVEETQYF,TGTGCCAGCAGCTTAGATCAGGTCGAGGAGACCCAGTACTTC
.,17,TRBV5-1,TRBJ2-7,TRBD1,CASSFDREEGGFREQYF,TGCGCCAGCAGCTTCGACAGGGAAGAAGGGGGCTTTCGCGAGCAGTACTTC
.,17,TRBV5-8,TRBJ1-4,TRBD1,CASTPGQGATANEKLFF,TGTGCCAGCACCCCGGGACAGGGGGCGACGGCTAATGAAAAACTGTTTTTT
.,14,TRBV7-2,TRBJ2-5,TRBD1,CASSLLGQQETQYF,TGTGCCAGCAGCTTATTGGGACAGCAAGAGACCCAGTACTTC
once,15,TRBV2,TRBJ2-3,TRBD2,CASSLGLAGSDTQYF,TGTGCCAGCAGCTTAGGACTAGCGGGAAGTGATACGCAGTATTTT
.,16,TRBV5-4,TRBJ2-2,.,CASSGDATANTGELFF,TGTGCCAGCAGCGGAGACGCGACAGCGAACACCGGGGAGCTGTTTTTT
.,13,TRBV19,TRBJ1-1,TRBD1,CASGPRGLTEAFF,TGTGCCAGTGGTCCCAGGGGGCTGACTGAAGCTTTCTTT
.,13,TRBV5-1,TRBJ2-7,.,CASSPEGVYEQYF,TGCGCCAGCAGCCCGGAAGGAGTCTACGAGCAGTACTTC
few,16,TRBV5-1,TRBJ2-2,.,CASSLLEVSSTGELFF,TGCGCCAGCAGCTTACTTGAGGTCTCCTCCACCGGGGAGCTGTTTTTT
.,15,TRBV7-9,TRBJ2-7,.,CASSNPRDGSYEQYF,TGTGCCAGCAGCAACCCCCGGGACGGTTCCTACGAGCAGTACTTC
.,14,TRBV6-1,TRBJ1-1,TRBD1,CASSEGQGYTEAFF,TGTGCCAGCAGTGAGGGACAGGGATACACTGAAGCTTTCTTT
.,20,TRBV21-1,TRBJ2-4,.,CASSNKTSGRLREAKNIQYF,TGTGCCAGCAGCAACAAGACTAGCGGGAGGCTTAGAGAGGCCAAAAACATTCAGTACTTC
.,17,TRBV7-3,TRBJ2-2,.,CASSLTLVAGRTGELFF,TGTGCCAGCAGCTTAACATTGGTGGCGGGAAGAACCGGGGAGCTGTTTTTT
.,15,TRBV18,TRBJ1-4,TRBD1,CASSPRDSDNEKLFF,TGTGCCAGCTCACCCCGGGACAGTGATAATGAAAAACTGTTTTTT
.,16,TRBV27,TRBJ2-2,TRBD2,CASSLSASGYTGELFF,TGTGCCAGCAGTTTATCGGCTAGCGGATACACCGGGGAGCTGTTTTTT
.,15,TRBV29-1,TRBJ2-7,TRBD1,CSVEMIGTGAYEQYF,TGCAGCGTTGAAATGATTGGGACAGGGGCCTACGAGCAGTACTTC
.,14,TRBV9,TRBJ2-7,.,CASSLGPSSYEQYF,TGTGCCAGCAGCTTGGGACCCTCTTCCTACGAGCAGTACTTC
.,15,TRBV19,TRBJ1-5,.,CASSIGPNNNQPQHF,TGTGCCAGTAGTATAGGGCCAAATAACAATCAGCCCCAGCATTTT
few,14,TRBV4-1,TRBJ2-1,TRBD1,CASHPGTGHNEQFF,TGCGCCAGCCACCCCGGGACAGGGCACAATGAGCAGTTCTTC
.,13,TRBV2,TRBJ2-7,.,CASSGETNYEQYF,TGTGCCAGCAGTGGTGAGACTAACTACGAGCAGTACTTC
.,15,TRBV27,TRBJ2-7,.,CASSNTGYRWDEQYF,TGTGCCAGCAGTAACACGGGGTACCGGTGGGACGAGCAGTACTTC
.,13,TRBV14,TRBJ1-4,.,CASSQLGIEKLFF,TGTGCCAGCAGCCAATTAGGGATTGAAAAACTGTTTTTT
.,15,TRBV7-9,TRBJ2-1,TRBD2,CASSTPSGLYNEQFF,TGTGCCAGCAGCACCCCTAGCGGGTTATACAATGAGCAGTTCTTC
.,15,TRBV4-1,TRBJ2-1,TRBD2,CASSQDLAGKNEQFF,TGCGCCAGCAGCCAAGATTTAGCGGGAAAGAATGAGCAGTTCTTC
.,14,TRBV4-1,TRBJ2-5,TRBD1,CASSLTGGGETQYF,TGCGCCAGCAGCCTCACAGGGGGAGGAGAGACCCAGTACTTC
once,14,TRBV6-1,TRBJ2-2,.,CASSEAKDTGELFF,TGTGCCAGCAGTGAAGCGAAAGACACCGGGGAGCTGTTTTTT
.,16,TRBV4-2,TRBJ1-4,.,CASSQVFIQGGEKLFF,TGTGCCAGCAGCCAAGTTTTTATACAGGGAGGAGAAAAACTGTTTTTT
.,13,TRBV27,TRBJ2-7,TRBD2,CASSWTSNHEQYF,TGTGCCAGCAGTTGGACTAGCAACCACGAGCAGTACTTC
.,16,TRBV21-1,TRBJ1-4,.,CASSSTNRGLSEKLFF,TGTGCCAGCAGCTCGACAAACAGGGGGCTGAGTGAAAAACTGTTTTTT